Below are 11 T cell receptor beta chains sequenced from a single sample in a study of cytomegalovirus exposure and HLA in healthy donors (dated by TCRdb to the late 2010s). Library preparation employed the immunoSEQ multiplex PCR assay. For the multiplex PCR, a mixture combining 60 forward primers for TCR Vbeta segments and 13 reverse primers for TCR Jbeta segments was used. TCRdb provides this immuneACCESS table in a form limited to in-frame rearrangements. Some clones are lacking; in checked studies, under half of them reflect an unresolved V gene, and why the rest are absent is not known. Present in this sample are 100,000 to 150,000 clones, 80% to 85% of which were seen just once. The top ten clonotypes cover just over 1% of the sample. Sequences were obtained from PBMCs. These receptors originate from a human donor in good health.

The chain is built from TRBV12-5 and TRBJ1-2; 7 nucleotides align to TRBD1. The germline V gene has CDR1 LGHNT and CDR2 FRNRAP. Germline trimming cut 2 bases from V and 7 bases from J; bases unmatched to any gene: 7. The CDR3 has 14 amino acids. The CDR3 DNA sequence: TGTGCTAGTGGTTTGCCGACAGGGCGCCTTGGCTACACCTTC. Protein product: CASGLPTGRLGYTF.

The CDR3 sequence: CASSSNRRGLAFF. The CDR3 DNA reads TGTGCCAGCAGCTCAAACCGTAGGGGTTTGGCTTTCTTT. The genes are TRBV7-3 and TRBJ1-1; maybe TRBD1 (5 bases). The CDR3 consists of 13 residues. Trimming stripped 4 bases from V and 11 bases from J, with 17 bases between. CDR1 is SGHTA and CDR2 is FQGTGA in the germline V gene.

As regards this clone: The same CDR3 also results from other DNA sequences found in this sample. This chain uses TRBV6-5 with TRBJ1-1; TRBD1 might be the D (5 bases). The germline V and J ends were trimmed by 2 bases and 4 bases, with 8 bases remaining between them. Per germline, CDR1 MNHEY and CDR2 SVGAGI. The CDR3 extends over 13 amino acids. The CDR3 region is CASSYGGGTEAFF. The CDR3, as DNA: TGTGCCAGCAGTTACGGGGGAGGCACTGAAGCTTTCTTT.

The V gene is TRBV4-1, the J gene TRBJ2-7; TRBD1 aligns across 11 bases. Per germline, CDR1 MGHRA and CDR2 YSYEKL. The CDR3 has 14 amino acids. Trimming cost V 4 bases and J 6 bases; bases outside gene matches: 5. Here the CDR3 reads CASSRGQGASEQYF. The CDR3, as DNA: TGCGCCAGCAGCCGAGGACAGGGGGCTAGCGAGCAGTACTTC.

The chain uses TRBV28 and TRBJ1-3; D gene ambiguous. Trimming cost V 2 bases and J 2 bases, with 10 bases left between them. This CDR3 spans 15 amino acids. CDR1 is MDHEN and CDR2 is SYDVKM in the germline V gene. CDR3 sequence reads: CASSLAGLAGNTIYF. The CDR3 region has the DNA TGTGCCAGCAGTTTAGCGGGGTTGGCTGGAAACACCATATATTTT.

V usage is TRBV6-1 and J usage is TRBJ2-5; 12 bases agree with TRBD2. From germline, CDR1 is MNHNS and CDR2 SASEGT. The CDR3 totals 15 residues. The J segment lost 1 base and the V segment lost 6 bases, leaving 3 bases of the junction unmatched. CDR3 sequence: CASRRTSGTQETQYF. CDR3 sequence (DNA): TGTGCCAGCAGAAGGACTAGCGGGACCCAAGAGACCCAGTACTTC.

This chain links TRBV7-9 with TRBJ2-7, with 8 bases aligning to TRBD1. J was trimmed by 7 bases and V by 1 base; bases with no gene match: 9. The germline V gene encodes CDR1 SEHNR and CDR2 FQNEAQ (reference sequence). The CDR3 length is 15 residues. CDR3 DNA sequence: TGTGCCAGCAGCTTAGATGACAGGGGCCGTCGAGAGCAGTACTTC. Residues: CASSLDDRGRREQYF.

The chain recombines TRBV27 with TRBJ1-2, with TRBD1 as a possible D gene (5 bases). V was cut by 5 bases and J by 2 bases, with 21 bases left in between. The CDR3 totals 17 residues. Looked up from germline, CDR1 is MNHEY and CDR2 is SMNVEV (reference sequence). The CDR3 region is CASSPRQGRWTNYGYTF. Here the CDR3 DNA reads TGTGCCAGCAGTCCCCGCCAGGGAAGATGGACGAACTATGGCTACACCTTC.

The chain combines TRBV9 with TRBJ1-2; D gene uncertain. V was pared by 4 bases and J by 4 bases, with 20 bases between. The CDR3 length is 16 residues. Germline values: CDR1 SGDLS, CDR2 YYNGEE. The DNA for the CDR3 is TGTGCCAGCAGCTGGCCGGCGGGCCGCGCCCTCTATGGCTACACCTTC. Residues: CASSWPAGRALYGYTF. Based on the CDR3 plus reference TRBV9 and TRBJ1-2, the full variable domain is DSGVTQTPKHLITATGQRVTLRCSPRSGDLSVYWYQQSLDQGLQFLIQYYNGEERAKGNILERFSAQQFPDLHSELNLSSLELGDSALYFCASSWPAGRALYGYTFGSGTRLTVV.

The chain recombines TRBV19 with TRBJ2-1; a weak D match, TRBD2 (5 bases). V was trimmed by 8 bases and J by 5 bases, leaving 19 bases between them. The CDR3 length is 15 residues. Germline CDR1 is LNHDA and CDR2 is SQIVND (reference sequence). CDR3: CASGRGVAGDNEQFF. In DNA, the CDR3 is TGTGCCAGTGGACGGGGAGTTGCTGGTGACAATGAGCAGTTCTTC.

The CDR3 coding sequence is TGTGCCAGCAATAGAATTACTAGCGGCGAGACCCAGTACTTC. Protein: CASNRITSGETQYF. This chain uses TRBV6-5 with TRBJ2-5; the match to TRBD2 covers 8 bases. J lost 5 bases, V lost 7 bases, and 9 bases had no gene match. CDR3 length equals 14 residues. The germline V gene has CDR1 MNHEY and CDR2 SVGAGI.